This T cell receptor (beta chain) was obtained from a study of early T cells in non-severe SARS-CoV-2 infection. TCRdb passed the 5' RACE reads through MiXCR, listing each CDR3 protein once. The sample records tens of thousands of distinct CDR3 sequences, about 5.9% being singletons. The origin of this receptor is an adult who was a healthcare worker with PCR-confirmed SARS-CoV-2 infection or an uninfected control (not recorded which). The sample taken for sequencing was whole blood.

The CDR3 is CAWSVKAAARSYEQYF. In nucleotides, the CDR3 is TGTGCCTGGAGTGTAAAGGCGGCGGCGCGCTCCTACGAGCAGTACTTC. The V and J genes are TRBV30 and TRBJ2-7; no reliable D call. V shed 0 bases and J shed 0 bases, with 15 bases lying between them. Germline values: CDR1 GTSNPN, CDR2 SVGIG (reference sequence). CDR3 length equals 16 residues. Filled out from reference TRBV30 and TRBJ2-7, the complete variable domain reads SQTIHQWPATLVQPVGSPLSLECTVEGTSNPNLYWYRQAAGRGLQLLFYSVGIGQISSEVPQNLSASRPQDRQFILSSKKLLLSDSGFYLCAWSVKAAARSYEQYFGPGTRLTVT.